This TCR beta chain appears in the sequencing data of a study of blood T cell repertoires in COVID-19. Overall study: Samples taken during acute and convalescent COVID-19 were collected in the United States, Italy and Spain. T cells, B-cell-depleted T cells, or PBMCs supplied cDNA or gDNA.

V gave up 4 bases and J gave up 3 bases; unmatched junction bases: 8. This CDR3 contains 16 residues. The germline V gene encodes CDR1 MDHEN and CDR2 SYDVKM. Authors' processing steps: Researchers report that nucleated cell counts were estimated from reference gene primer amplification. Data came from immunoSEQ multiplex PCR; TCRdb stores just in-frame clones and leaves some out. V, J and clone size reflect that table, while D and trimming were determined from the DNA. The sample lists about 210,000 clones; around 85% were seen once. What was sequenced was peripheral blood. The chain employs TRBV28 and TRBJ2-1, with 8 nucleotides matching TRBD2. The TCR comes from a woman in her seventies with acute or convalescent COVID-19. CDR3 nucleotides: TGTGCCAGCAGTTCGCTACTAGCGGTCCACTACAATGAGCAGTTCTTC. Residues: CASSSLLAVHYNEQFF.